The rows below give T cell receptor beta chains drawn from one sample of a study of blood T cell repertoires in COVID-19. Sequencing used immunoSEQ multiplex PCR; TCRdb keeps in-frame clones, though not all of them. The data hold 150,000 to 200,000 clones, with roughly 93% observed a single time. The sequencing sample was made of peripheral blood. The receptors stem from a woman in her 50s with acute or convalescent COVID-19. CDR3s include the opening cysteine and the closing phenylalanine or tryptophan. The order of the fields is V gene, D gene, clone size, J gene, CDR3 protein, CDR3 DNA. The D gene is left open where the match is weak. Clone size is given for some rows only: seen once, a few or many times, or a class if the clone is expanded.

V gene: TRBV28
D gene: NA
clone size: NA
J gene: TRBJ1-3
CDR3 protein: CASSLGGQGSSGNTIYF
CDR3 DNA: TGTGCCAGCAGTTTGGGAGGTCAGGGAAGCTCTGGAAACACCATATATTTT

V gene: TRBV7-2
D gene: TRBD2
clone size: NA
J gene: TRBJ2-3
CDR3 protein: CASSLGLYTDTQYF
CDR3 DNA: TGTGCCAGCAGTCTGGGACTATACACAGATACGCAGTATTTT

V gene: TRBV5-1
D gene: NA
clone size: NA
J gene: TRBJ2-1
CDR3 protein: CASSLAGANTFNEQFF
CDR3 DNA: TGCGCCAGCAGCTTGGCAGGGGCTAATACTTTTAATGAGCAGTTCTTC

V gene: TRBV5-1
D gene: NA
clone size: NA
J gene: TRBJ1-4
CDR3 protein: CASGTTGKTNEKLFF
CDR3 DNA: TGCGCCAGCGGGACTACAGGGAAGACTAATGAAAAACTGTTTTTT

V gene: TRBV19
D gene: NA
clone size: NA
J gene: TRBJ2-6
CDR3 protein: CRGFSGANVLTF
CDR3 DNA: TGTCGGGGGTTCTCTGGGGCCAACGTCCTGACTTTC

V gene: TRBV15
D gene: TRBD1
clone size: NA
J gene: TRBJ2-5
CDR3 protein: CATSPRTGEETQYF
CDR3 DNA: TGTGCCACCAGCCCCCGGACAGGGGAAGAGACCCAGTACTTC

V gene: TRBV9
D gene: TRBD1
clone size: NA
J gene: TRBJ2-2
CDR3 protein: CASSIGQGPNTGELFF
CDR3 DNA: TGTGCCAGCAGCATCGGACAGGGACCGAACACCGGGGAGCTGTTTTTT

V gene: TRBV25-1
D gene: TRBD1
clone size: NA
J gene: TRBJ1-4
CDR3 protein: CASSEGPGTGVEKLFF
CDR3 DNA: TGTGCCAGCAGTGAAGGCCCCGGGACAGGGGTCGAAAAACTGTTTTTT

V gene: TRBV7-2
D gene: TRBD2
clone size: NA
J gene: TRBJ2-2
CDR3 protein: CASSPQRGVLTGELFF
CDR3 DNA: TGTGCCAGCAGCCCCCAGCGGGGGGTCCTTACCGGGGAGCTGTTTTTT

V gene: TRBV7-2
D gene: NA
clone size: NA
J gene: TRBJ1-3
CDR3 protein: CASSLGGDGNTIYF
CDR3 DNA: TGTGCCAGCAGCTTAGGGGGGGACGGAAACACCATATATTTT

V gene: TRBV28
D gene: TRBD2
clone size: NA
J gene: TRBJ2-2
CDR3 protein: CASSRGRGGRTGELFF
CDR3 DNA: TGTGCCAGCAGCCGAGGACGGGGGGGCAGGACCGGGGAGCTGTTTTTT

V gene: TRBV7-9
D gene: NA
clone size: NA
J gene: TRBJ1-1
CDR3 protein: CASSFPRQSPAPEAFF
CDR3 DNA: TGTGCCAGCAGCTTTCCTAGGCAATCCCCAGCCCCTGAAGCTTTCTTT

V gene: TRBV6-1
D gene: NA
clone size: NA
J gene: TRBJ1-2
CDR3 protein: CASSEGPGQGYTF
CDR3 DNA: TGTGCCAGCAGTGAGGGCCCAGGGCAGGGCTACACCTTC

V gene: TRBV30
D gene: TRBD1
clone size: NA
J gene: TRBJ2-7
CDR3 protein: CACPGGAGSYEQYF
CDR3 DNA: TGTGCCTGCCCAGGGGGCGCGGGCTCCTACGAGCAGTACTTC

V gene: TRBV5-1
D gene: NA
clone size: NA
J gene: TRBJ1-4
CDR3 protein: CASSQEINEKLFF
CDR3 DNA: TGCGCCAGCAGCCAAGAGATTAATGAAAAACTGTTTTTT

V gene: TRBV5-4
D gene: TRBD1
clone size: NA
J gene: TRBJ1-1
CDR3 protein: CASSRGQGEMNTEAFF
CDR3 DNA: TGTGCCAGCAGCCGTGGACAGGGCGAAATGAACACTGAAGCTTTCTTT

V gene: TRBV9
D gene: NA
clone size: NA
J gene: TRBJ1-3
CDR3 protein: CASSTYYSGNTIYF
CDR3 DNA: TGTGCCAGCAGCACATATTACTCTGGAAACACCATATATTTT

V gene: TRBV10-3
D gene: TRBD1
clone size: NA
J gene: TRBJ1-1
CDR3 protein: CAISDDRGQAEAFF
CDR3 DNA: TGTGCCATCAGTGACGACAGGGGGCAGGCTGAAGCTTTCTTT

V gene: TRBV27
D gene: TRBD1
clone size: NA
J gene: TRBJ1-1
CDR3 protein: CASSSPGQGDTEAFF
CDR3 DNA: TGTGCCAGCAGTTCCCCGGGACAGGGGGACACTGAAGCTTTCTTT

V gene: TRBV30
D gene: NA
clone size: NA
J gene: TRBJ1-5
CDR3 protein: CAWNYREGQPQHF
CDR3 DNA: TGTGCCTGGAACTACAGGGAGGGTCAGCCCCAGCATTTT

V gene: TRBV19
D gene: TRBD1
clone size: once
J gene: TRBJ1-2
CDR3 protein: CASSIGRDRLGYTF
CDR3 DNA: TGTGCCAGTAGTATCGGAAGGGACAGATTGGGCTACACCTTC

V gene: TRBV2
D gene: TRBD1
clone size: NA
J gene: TRBJ2-3
CDR3 protein: CASIRDRAVLTDTQYF
CDR3 DNA: TGTGCCAGCATCCGGGACAGGGCCGTTTTGACAGATACGCAGTATTTT

V gene: TRBV4-1
D gene: TRBD2
clone size: NA
J gene: TRBJ2-7
CDR3 protein: CASSQRGGQYEQYF
CDR3 DNA: TGCGCCAGCAGCCAACGGGGGGGGCAGTACGAGCAGTACTTC

V gene: TRBV5-1
D gene: NA
clone size: NA
J gene: TRBJ1-2
CDR3 protein: CASSLDGGGYGYTF
CDR3 DNA: TGCGCCAGCAGCTTGGATGGGGGCGGCTATGGCTACACCTTC

V gene: TRBV3-1/TRBV3-2
D gene: NA
clone size: NA
J gene: TRBJ2-2
CDR3 protein: CASSQDPASVTGELFF
CDR3 DNA: TGTGCCAGCAGCCAAGACCCCGCCAGTGTCACCGGGGAGCTGTTTTTT

V gene: TRBV10-2
D gene: NA
clone size: once
J gene: TRBJ2-7
CDR3 protein: CASLLEIGVSYEQYF
CDR3 DNA: TGCGCCAGCCTACTTGAGATCGGGGTCTCCTACGAGCAGTACTTC

V gene: TRBV6-5
D gene: NA
clone size: NA
J gene: TRBJ1-5
CDR3 protein: CASSWAPGQPQHF
CDR3 DNA: TGTGCCAGCAGTTGGGCCCCCGGACAGCCCCAGCATTTT

V gene: TRBV29-1
D gene: NA
clone size: NA
J gene: TRBJ1-3
CDR3 protein: CSAPASSGNTIYF
CDR3 DNA: TGCAGCGCCCCCGCGAGCTCTGGAAACACCATATATTTT

V gene: TRBV6-5
D gene: NA
clone size: NA
J gene: TRBJ2-2
CDR3 protein: CASISRGSAGELFF
CDR3 DNA: TGTGCCAGCATTTCCAGGGGATCGGCCGGGGAGCTGTTTTTT

V gene: TRBV12-3/TRBV12-4
D gene: TRBD1
clone size: NA
J gene: TRBJ1-5
CDR3 protein: CASRMGQNQPQHF
CDR3 DNA: TGTGCCAGCAGGATGGGACAGAATCAGCCCCAGCATTTT

V gene: TRBV7-2
D gene: NA
clone size: NA
J gene: TRBJ2-7
CDR3 protein: CASSLDRGYTYEQYF
CDR3 DNA: TGTGCCAGCAGCTTAGATCGGGGGTACACCTACGAGCAGTACTTC

V gene: TRBV6-5
D gene: NA
clone size: NA
J gene: TRBJ1-5
CDR3 protein: CASRLDISNQPQHF
CDR3 DNA: TGTGCCAGCAGATTGGACATTAGCAATCAGCCCCAGCATTTT

V gene: TRBV9
D gene: NA
clone size: once
J gene: TRBJ1-3
CDR3 protein: CASSVDGTVAGNTIYF
CDR3 DNA: TGTGCCAGCAGCGTAGACGGTACAGTAGCTGGAAACACCATATATTTT

V gene: TRBV7-9
D gene: TRBD1
clone size: once
J gene: TRBJ1-5
CDR3 protein: CASSLEPGTGGRQPQHF
CDR3 DNA: TGTGCCAGCAGCTTAGAACCCGGGACAGGGGGACGCCAGCCCCAGCATTTT

V gene: TRBV15
D gene: TRBD1
clone size: NA
J gene: TRBJ1-2
CDR3 protein: CATSRKVGTGIMDYGYTF
CDR3 DNA: TGTGCCACCAGCCGAAAAGTCGGGACAGGGATTATGGACTATGGCTACACCTTC

V gene: TRBV19
D gene: TRBD2
clone size: NA
J gene: TRBJ2-3
CDR3 protein: CASSNLLAGGSSGQYF
CDR3 DNA: TGTGCCAGTAGTAACTTACTAGCGGGGGGATCCAGTGGGCAGTATTTT

V gene: TRBV14
D gene: TRBD2
clone size: NA
J gene: TRBJ2-1
CDR3 protein: CASSQKRGAATYNEQFF
CDR3 DNA: TGTGCCAGCAGCCAAAAGCGGGGGGCCGCTACCTACAATGAGCAGTTCTTC

V gene: TRBV19
D gene: TRBD1
clone size: once
J gene: TRBJ2-1
CDR3 protein: CASSALTGARVDEQFF
CDR3 DNA: TGTGCCAGTAGTGCCCTGACAGGGGCGAGGGTCGATGAGCAGTTCTTC

V gene: TRBV12-3/TRBV12-4
D gene: TRBD2
clone size: NA
J gene: TRBJ2-1
CDR3 protein: CASSLGTSNEQFF
CDR3 DNA: TGTGCCAGCAGTTTAGGGACTAGTAATGAGCAGTTCTTC

V gene: TRBV7-2
D gene: NA
clone size: NA
J gene: TRBJ1-2
CDR3 protein: CASSLAGRGSDYGYTF
CDR3 DNA: TGTGCCAGCAGCTTAGCAGGCAGGGGATCCGACTATGGCTACACCTTC

V gene: TRBV5-1
D gene: NA
clone size: NA
J gene: TRBJ1-2
CDR3 protein: CASSLFEGGYTF
CDR3 DNA: TGCGCCAGCAGCTTATTCGAGGGAGGCTACACCTTC

V gene: TRBV6-5
D gene: TRBD1
clone size: NA
J gene: TRBJ1-2
CDR3 protein: CASRTGDGYTF
CDR3 DNA: TGTGCCAGCAGGACAGGGGATGGCTACACCTTC

V gene: TRBV10-2
D gene: NA
clone size: NA
J gene: TRBJ1-5
CDR3 protein: CASSGTGSNQPQHF
CDR3 DNA: TGCGCCAGCAGTGGGACGGGATCGAATCAGCCCCAGCATTTT